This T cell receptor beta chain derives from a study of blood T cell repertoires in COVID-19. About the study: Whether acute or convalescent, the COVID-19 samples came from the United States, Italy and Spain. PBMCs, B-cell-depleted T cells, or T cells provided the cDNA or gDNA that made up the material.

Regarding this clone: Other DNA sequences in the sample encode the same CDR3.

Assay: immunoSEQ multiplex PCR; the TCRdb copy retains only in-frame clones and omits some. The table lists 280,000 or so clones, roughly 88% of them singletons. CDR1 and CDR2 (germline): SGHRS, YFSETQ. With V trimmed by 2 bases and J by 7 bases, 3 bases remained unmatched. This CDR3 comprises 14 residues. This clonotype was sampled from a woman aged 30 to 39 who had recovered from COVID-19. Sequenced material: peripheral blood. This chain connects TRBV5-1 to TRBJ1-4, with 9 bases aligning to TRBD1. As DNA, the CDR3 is TGCGCCAGCAGCTTACAGGGGGCTGGTGAAAAACTGTTTTTT. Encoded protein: CASSLQGAGEKLFF.